The 8 T cell receptor beta chains reported below all come from one sample, sequenced in a study of shared clonotypes between healthy human individuals. Clones were sequenced by immunoSEQ multiplex PCR, and TCRdb holds only the in-frame ones, with some missing. The sample has roughly 2.6 million clones, approximately 94% seen once. The sequenced sample consisted of naive CD4+ T cells sorted from blood. This sample's subset: CD45RA+ positively selected. Source of these receptors: a man aged 18 to 29 in good health.

The chain employs TRBV6-6 and TRBJ2-7; the D gene is possibly TRBD2 (6 bases). Trimming took off 6 bases at V and 3 bases at J, with 12 bases between the two ends. The CDR3 sequence is 13 residues long. The V gene's germline CDR1 is MNHNY and CDR2 SVGAGI (reference sequence). The CDR3, as DNA: TGTGCCAGCAGCCCTCGGGGGAACTACGAGCAGTACTTC. Protein product: CASSPRGNYEQYF.

The J gene is TRBJ2-2, the V gene TRBV7-2, with D possibly matching TRBD2 (6 bases). Germline CDR1 SGHTA, CDR2 FQGNSA. The CDR3 loop spans 15 amino acids. V shed 0 bases and J shed 7 bases, with 12 bases lying between them. CDR3 sequence reads: CASSLAGGLGGELFF. DNA for the CDR3: TGTGCCAGCAGCTTAGCGGGGGGTCTCGGCGGGGAGCTGTTTTTT.

The chain recombines TRBV7-9 with TRBJ1-2; D gene ambiguous. V lost 5 bases and J 1 base, leaving 8 bases between the germline ends. The CDR3 length is 13 residues. Germline V gene lookup returns CDR1 SEHNR and CDR2 FQNEAQ (reference sequence). CDR3 region: CASSRQINYGYTF. DNA for the CDR3: TGTGCCAGCAGCCGGCAGATTAACTATGGCTACACCTTC.

With regard to this clone: Additional DNA sequences in this sample encode the identical CDR3. This rearrangement joins TRBV10-3 to TRBJ2-2; possibly TRBD2 for D (6 bases). This CDR3 spans 14 amino acids. CDR1 ENHRY and CDR2 SYGVKD come from the germline V gene. The V gene lost 2 bases and the J gene lost 4 bases, with 8 bases spanning the gap. The CDR3 reads CAISEVGGTGELFF. For the CDR3, the DNA is TGTGCCATCAGTGAGGTGGGGGGCACCGGGGAGCTGTTTTTT.

The rearrangement joins TRBV2 to TRBJ2-7; TRBD1 agrees at 8 bases. The CDR3 is 12 amino acids. Germline V CDR1 and CDR2: SNHLY, FYNNEI. Trimming cost V 6 bases and J 5 bases; bases outside gene matches: 3. The CDR3 region has the DNA TGTGCCAGCAGGACAGGGGTCCACGAGCAGTACTTC. Translation gives CASRTGVHEQYF.

This chain uses TRBV18 with TRBJ2-3; 7 nucleotides line up with TRBD2. Germline V gene sequence: CDR1 KGHSH, CDR2 LQKENI. V was clipped by 0 bases and J by 2 bases; unmatched bases: 8. The CDR3 totals 17 residues. The CDR3 DNA is TGTGCCAGCTCACCACCGAATCGGGGGGTGATCACAGATACGCAGTATTTT. This codes for CASSPPNRGVITDTQYF.

The chain combines TRBV12-5 with TRBJ1-6; D is uncertain. The germline V gene has CDR1 LGHNT and CDR2 FRNRAP. V was shortened by 1 base and J by 0 bases, with 10 bases between the two germline ends. CDR3 length: 17 amino acids. The CDR3 region has the DNA TGTGCTAGTGGTTTGGGCGTCATGAGCTCCTATAATTCACCCCTCCACTTT. It yields the protein CASGLGVMSSYNSPLHF.

The chain has TRBV9 and TRBJ2-1; TRBD1 aligns across 9 bases. Losses at the gene ends were 4 bases for V and 3 bases for J; bases not matched to a gene: 8. The CDR3 is made up of 16 amino acids. Per the germline V gene, CDR1 is SGDLS and CDR2 is YYNGEE. CDR3 DNA sequence: TGTGCCAGCAGCACTTACCGGGACAGGGTCTACAATGAGCAGTTCTTC. Protein: CASSTYRDRVYNEQFF.